The 2 T cell receptor beta chains below come from one sample, sequenced in a study of T cells in Graves' hyperthyroidism and ophthalmopathy. There were TCR beta CDR3 regions amplified from RNA transcripts. First-round RT-PCR with HTBI primers amplified the TCR CDR3 region. TCRdb used MiXCR to reprocess the multiplex PCR reads, holding one entry per CDR3 protein. The repertoire holds 500,000 to 600,000 distinct CDR3 sequences, just over 45% seen once, with under 20% in the top ten. Input material: peripheral blood or thyroid tissue (not recorded which). These receptors all come from an adult woman with Graves' disease, either hyperthyroidism or ophthalmopathy (not recorded which).

This clonotype appeared many times. This chain links TRBV4-1 with TRBJ1-5, with D hard to call. Germline CDR1 and CDR2: MGHRA and YSYEKL. The CDR3 spans 15 residues. V was shortened by 7 bases and J by 5 bases, with 18 bases between the two germline ends. CDR3 DNA: TGCGCCAGCACAAAAAAGGACGGATCTGATCAGCCCCAGCATTTT. Translation: CASTKKDGSDQPQHF.

In this sample, this clonotype turned up many times. The chain couples TRBV28 to TRBJ2-6; D remains ambiguous. Germline CDR1 reads MDHEN; CDR2 reads SYDVKM. This CDR3 has 14 residues. Deletions cut 1 base from V and 2 bases from J, with 3 bases between. The CDR3 is CASSLSPGANVLTF. The DNA of the CDR3 is TGTGCCAGCAGTTTATCACCTGGGGCCAACGTCCTGACTTTC.